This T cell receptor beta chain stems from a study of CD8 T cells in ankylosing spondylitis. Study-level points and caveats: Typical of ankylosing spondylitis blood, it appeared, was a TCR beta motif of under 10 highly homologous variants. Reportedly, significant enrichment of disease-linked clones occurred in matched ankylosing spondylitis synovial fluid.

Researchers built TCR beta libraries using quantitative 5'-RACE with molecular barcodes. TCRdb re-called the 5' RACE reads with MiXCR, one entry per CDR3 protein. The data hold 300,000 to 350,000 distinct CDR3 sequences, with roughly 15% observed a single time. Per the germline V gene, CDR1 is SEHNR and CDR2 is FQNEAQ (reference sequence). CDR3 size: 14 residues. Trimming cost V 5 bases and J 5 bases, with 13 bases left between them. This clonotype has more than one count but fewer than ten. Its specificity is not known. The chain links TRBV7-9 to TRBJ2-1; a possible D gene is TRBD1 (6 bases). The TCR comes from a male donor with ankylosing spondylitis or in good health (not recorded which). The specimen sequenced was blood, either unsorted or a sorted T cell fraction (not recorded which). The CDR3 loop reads CASSQRGTHNEQFF. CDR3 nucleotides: TGTGCCAGCAGCCAAAGGGGGACCCACAATGAGCAGTTCTTC.